The 17 T cell receptor beta chains below all came from one sample that was sequenced in a study of beta chain features in type 1 diabetes. Expressed TCRB transcripts got sequenced, as all isolated RNA was reverse transcribed. Here immunoSEQ multiplex PCR was the method, and the copy in TCRdb shows in-frame clones only, minus some. The data hold 250,000 or so clones, with more than 65% observed a single time. The sequenced sample was naive CD4+ T cells from blood. All receptors come from a man aged 25 to 45 in good health.

This clone was recorded a few times. V gene TRBV29-1 combines with J gene TRBJ2-1, with 9 bases aligning to TRBD2. V was pared by 1 base and J by 5 bases, with 12 bases of the junction left unmatched. This CDR3 comprises 17 residues. CDR1 and CDR2 from the germline V gene are SQVTM and ANQGSEA. The CDR3 DNA is TGCAGCGTTGAAGGGCTACTGTTAGCGGGAGACAACAATGAGCAGTTCTTC. Translating gives CSVEGLLLAGDNNEQFF.

There are a few counts of this clone. The chain recombines TRBV30 with TRBJ2-1; no reliable D call. Trimming took off 1 base at V and 14 bases at J, with 9 bases between the two ends. Per germline, CDR1 GTSNPN and CDR2 SVGIG (reference sequence). CDR3 size: 10 residues. CDR3 sequence: CAWSGVSEFF. The DNA for the CDR3 is TGTGCCTGGAGTGGGGTCTCGGAGTTCTTC.

This clone was picked up one time. The rearrangement uses TRBV10-2 and TRBJ2-5; unclear D gene. CDR1 and CDR2 from the germline V gene are WSHSY and SAAADI. V was shortened by 0 bases and J by 1 base, with 6 bases between the two germline ends. CDR3 length: 14 residues. CDR3 nucleotides: TGCGCCAGCAGTGAGTCCACTTTCCAAGAGACCCAGTACTTC. It yields the protein CASSESTFQETQYF.

The chain carries TRBV5-1 and TRBJ1-2; D is unresolved. In germline, CDR1 is SGHRS, CDR2 YFSETQ. With 2 bases removed from V and 6 bases from J, the gap between germline ends came to 8 bases. The CDR3 runs 12 residues. The DNA of the CDR3 is TGCGCCAGCAGCTTAATGATGGATGGCTACACCTTC. The encoded protein is CASSLMMDGYTF.

The chain recombines TRBV4-3 with TRBJ2-2; no firm D call. Trimming pared 4 bases from V and 2 bases from J, leaving 8 bases between. CDR1 and CDR2 (germline): LGHNA, YSLEER. This CDR3 is 14 amino acids long. The CDR3 coding sequence is TGCGCCAGCAGCCTTTCTGAAAACACCGGGGAGCTGTTTTTT. It specifies CASSLSENTGELFF.

This chain connects TRBV5-4 to TRBJ1-2, with TRBD1 matching over 8 bases. V gave up 0 bases and J gave up 6 bases; unmatched junction bases: 1. Germline V gene sequence: CDR1 SGHNT, CDR2 YYREEE (reference sequence). The CDR3 runs 13 residues. The CDR3 DNA is TGTGCCAGCAGCTTGGCAGGGGGCCATGGCTACACCTTC. Protein: CASSLAGGHGYTF.

The genes are TRBV21-1 and TRBJ2-3. TRBV21-1 is tagged as a pseudogene. The CDR3 is 17 amino acids. The DNA for the CDR3 is TGTGCCAGCAGGGGAAAGGTCCGGGGCCAGGGCACAGATACGCAGTATTTT. Residues: CASRGKVRGQGTDTQYF.

V and J are TRBV4-3 and TRBJ2-2, with TRBD1 matching 7 bases. CDR1 LGHNA and CDR2 YSLEER come from the germline V gene. The CDR3 is 15 residues long. V was clipped by 0 bases and J by 6 bases; unmatched bases: 4. The CDR3 nucleotides are TGCGCCAGCAGCCAAGAAAGGGGGCAGGCCGGGGAGCTGTTTTTT. As protein: CASSQERGQAGELFF.

The rearrangement links TRBV30 to TRBJ2-5; D is undetermined. The V end was cut by 5 bases, the J end by 7 bases, with 17 bases between. Germline V CDR1 and CDR2: GTSNPN, SVGIG (reference sequence). This CDR3 region has 13 residues. CDR3 residues: CAWSRAAPGTQYF. The CDR3 region has the DNA TGTGCCTGGTCCCGGGCCGCCCCCGGGACCCAGTACTTC.

V gene TRBV15 combines with J gene TRBJ1-5; D unresolved. The V and J ends lost 3 bases and 5 bases respectively, with 11 bases between them. The CDR3 loop spans 14 amino acids. Germline-derived CDR1 and CDR2 are LNHNV and YYDKDF (reference sequence). CDR3 nucleotides: TGTGCCACCAGCAGGACGGCGCAGGATCAGCCCCAGCATTTT. Residues: CATSRTAQDQPQHF.

This clone was detected only a few times. V usage is TRBV29-1 and J usage is TRBJ2-3; possible D gene TRBD2, 5 bases. CDR3 size: 14 residues. Germline V gene lookup returns CDR1 SQVTM and CDR2 ANQGSEA. The V and J ends lost 4 bases and 4 bases respectively, with 15 bases between them. The CDR3, as DNA: TGCAGCGTTGTTGGCGCCCTCGGGGCAGATACGCAGTATTTT. Its translation: CSVVGALGADTQYF.

The rearrangement joins TRBV7-2 to TRBJ2-3, with 8 bases lining up with TRBD2. Trimming took 2 bases from V and 3 from J; bases not matched to a gene: 7. Germline-derived CDR1 and CDR2 are SGHTA and FQGNSA. The CDR3 has 16 residues. The CDR3 sequence: CASSLRPGGLTDTQYF. CDR3 in DNA: TGTGCCAGCAGCTTACGGCCGGGGGGGCTAACAGATACGCAGTATTTT. The full variable domain, with the rest looked up from reference TRBV7-2 and TRBJ2-3, is GAGVSQSPSNKVTEKGKDVELRCDPISGHTALYWYRQSLGQGLEFLIYFQGNSAPDKSGLPSDRFSAERTGGSVSTLTIQRTQQEDSAVYLCASSLRPGGLTDTQYFGPGTRLTVL.

This clone was found a few times. The CDR3 coding sequence is TGCAGCGCCATGAGGGACGTGGATGAGCAGTTCTTC. Protein: CSAMRDVDEQFF. The chain employs TRBV29-1 and TRBJ2-1; tentatively, D is TRBD1 or TRBD2 (5 bases each). The CDR3 extends over 12 amino acids. V was trimmed by 7 bases and J by 8 bases, leaving 15 bases between them. In germline, CDR1 is SQVTM, CDR2 ANQGSEA.

V is TRBV10-3 and J is TRBJ2-1; 9 bases line up with TRBD1. The ends lost 6 bases at V and 4 bases at J; junction bases unmatched: 10. Looked up from germline, CDR1 is ENHRY and CDR2 is SYGVKD. The CDR3 runs to 16 residues. CDR3 sequence reads: CAISRMTGGEYNEQFF. In DNA, the CDR3 is TGTGCCATCAGCCGTATGACAGGGGGAGAGTACAATGAGCAGTTCTTC.

The chain carries TRBV9 and TRBJ2-5, with D possibly TRBD2 on 5 matching bases. The CDR3 covers 15 residues. Germline-derived CDR1 and CDR2 are SGDLS and YYNGEE. V lost 3 bases and J lost 5, with 17 bases in between. The CDR3 loop is CASSASTRIVETQYF. CDR3 bases: TGTGCCAGCAGCGCCTCTACTAGGATTGTGGAGACCCAGTACTTC.

The J gene is TRBJ2-3, the V gene TRBV6-5, with D hard to call. Trimming took off 0 bases at V and 2 bases at J, with 9 bases between the two ends. The CDR3 consists of 15 residues. Germline V gives CDR1 MNHEY, CDR2 SVGAGI. The CDR3 DNA sequence: TGTGCCAGCAGTTACTCGGGGAAGTCCACAGATACGCAGTATTTT. Its translation: CASSYSGKSTDTQYF.

In its sample, this clone was seen a few times. The V call is TRBV14, the J call TRBJ2-1, with unresolved D. The germline V gene has CDR1 SGHDN and CDR2 FVKESK. V was trimmed by 2 bases and J by 7 bases, leaving 6 bases between them. The CDR3 is 12 residues long. CDR3 sequence reads: CASSQRQNEQFF. DNA of the CDR3: TGTGCCAGCAGCCAAAGGCAAAATGAGCAGTTCTTC.